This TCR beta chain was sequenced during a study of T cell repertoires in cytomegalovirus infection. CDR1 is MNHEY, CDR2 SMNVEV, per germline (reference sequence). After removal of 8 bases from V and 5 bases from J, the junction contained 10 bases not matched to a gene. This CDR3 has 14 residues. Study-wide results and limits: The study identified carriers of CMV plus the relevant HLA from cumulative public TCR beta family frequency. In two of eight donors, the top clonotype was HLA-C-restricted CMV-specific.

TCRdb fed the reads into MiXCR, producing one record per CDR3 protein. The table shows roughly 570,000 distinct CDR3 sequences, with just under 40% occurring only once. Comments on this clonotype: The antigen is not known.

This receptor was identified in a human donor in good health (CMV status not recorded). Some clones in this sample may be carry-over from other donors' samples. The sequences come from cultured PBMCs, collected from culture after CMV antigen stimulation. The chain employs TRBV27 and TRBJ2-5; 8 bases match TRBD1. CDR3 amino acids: CASGRQGWWETQYF. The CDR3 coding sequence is TGTGCCAGCGGTAGACAGGGGTGGTGGGAGACCCAGTACTTC.